This T cell receptor beta chain was captured by sequencing in a study of cytomegalovirus exposure and HLA in healthy donors. This table comes from immunoSEQ multiplex PCR, and its TCRdb copy is limited to in-frame clones, with some not included. Of under 350,000 clones listed, approximately 83% were seen once; the top ten hold 0.9% to 1.1%. Study-wide results and limits: As was reported, the classifier diagnosed cytomegalovirus status with high specificity and sensitivity. Confirmation was obtained in vitro that three CMV-associated chains are specific for CMV antigens. The listing of roughly 160 TCR beta chains classed them as cytomegalovirus-associated.

The length of the CDR3 is 18 residues. Germline CDR1 and CDR2: LGHNA and YSLEER. V dropped 3 bases and J dropped 6 bases, with 23 bases sitting between them. The validation cohort, a group of some 120 subjects, included the donors and was separate from the roughly 670-subject first cohort. A word on this clone: Its antigen is as yet unknown.

The sample was PBMCs. This TCR came from a woman between 18 and 29 years old in good health and CMV-seronegative. The chain links TRBV4-3 to TRBJ1-4; TRBD1 is a possible D gene (5 bases). For the CDR3, the DNA is TGCGCCAGCAGCCAGGTGTCTAAGTTGGGCAGGGTGCATGAAAAACTGTTTTTT. This translates into CASSQVSKLGRVHEKLFF.